This T cell receptor beta chain was obtained from a study of cytomegalovirus exposure and HLA in healthy donors. Amplification used 60 Vbeta primers and 13 Jbeta primers. Measured with immunoSEQ multiplex PCR; TCRdb has only the in-frame clones, and not every one. The data contain 130,000 or so clones, around 75% of them singletons. This CDR3 has 15 amino acids. V dropped 5 bases and J dropped 4 bases, with 16 bases sitting between them. Germline V gene lookup returns CDR1 SEHNR and CDR2 FQNEAQ (reference sequence). Sequenced material: PBMCs. This chain uses TRBV7-9 with TRBJ2-3; D is unresolved. This receptor was identified in a man aged 35-49 years in good health and CMV-seronegative. The DNA of the CDR3 is TGTGCCAGCAGCCCCCTCCCAGTTAACGCAGATACGCAGTATTTT. Residues: CASSPLPVNADTQYF.